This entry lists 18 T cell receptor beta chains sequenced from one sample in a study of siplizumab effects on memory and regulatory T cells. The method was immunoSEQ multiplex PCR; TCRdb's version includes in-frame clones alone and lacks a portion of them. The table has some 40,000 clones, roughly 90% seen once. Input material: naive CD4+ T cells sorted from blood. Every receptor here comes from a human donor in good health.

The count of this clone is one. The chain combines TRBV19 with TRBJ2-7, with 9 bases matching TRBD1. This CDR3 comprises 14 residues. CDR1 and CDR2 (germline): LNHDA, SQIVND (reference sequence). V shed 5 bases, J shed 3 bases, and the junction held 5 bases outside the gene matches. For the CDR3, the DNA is TGTGCCAGTAGTGGGACAGGGAGGGACTACGAGCAGTACTTC. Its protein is CASSGTGRDYEQYF.

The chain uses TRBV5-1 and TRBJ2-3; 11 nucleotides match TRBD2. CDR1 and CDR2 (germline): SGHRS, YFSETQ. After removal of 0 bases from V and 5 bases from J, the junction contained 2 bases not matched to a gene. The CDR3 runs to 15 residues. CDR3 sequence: CASSLVSGGEDTQYF. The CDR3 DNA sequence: TGCGCCAGCAGCTTGGTTAGCGGGGGGGAAGATACGCAGTATTTT.

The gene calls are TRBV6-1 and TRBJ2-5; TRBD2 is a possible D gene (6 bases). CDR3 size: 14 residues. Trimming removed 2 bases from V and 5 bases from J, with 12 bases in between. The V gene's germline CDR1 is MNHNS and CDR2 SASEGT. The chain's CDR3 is CASSELGGWETQYF. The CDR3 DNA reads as TGTGCCAGCAGTGAATTGGGGGGATGGGAGACCCAGTACTTC.

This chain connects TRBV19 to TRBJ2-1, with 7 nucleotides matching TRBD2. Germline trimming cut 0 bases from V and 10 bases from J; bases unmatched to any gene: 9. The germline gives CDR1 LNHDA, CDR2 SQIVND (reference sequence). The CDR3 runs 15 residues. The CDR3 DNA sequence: TGTGCCAGTAGTATAGATCGACTAGCCCTCCCCGAGCAGTTCTTC. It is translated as CASSIDRLALPEQFF.

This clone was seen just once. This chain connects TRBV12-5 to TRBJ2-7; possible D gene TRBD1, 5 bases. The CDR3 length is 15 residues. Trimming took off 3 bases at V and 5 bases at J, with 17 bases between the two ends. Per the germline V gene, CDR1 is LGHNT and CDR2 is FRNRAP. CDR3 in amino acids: CASGFSRPRANEQYF. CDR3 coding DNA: TGTGCTAGTGGTTTTTCCCGCCCCAGGGCGAACGAGCAGTACTTC.

This CDR3 is CASSLARDRDGYTF. For the CDR3, the DNA is TGCGCCAGCAGCTTGGCCCGGGACAGGGACGGCTACACCTTC. The chain combines TRBV5-1 with TRBJ1-2; 9 bases map to TRBD1. Germline V lookup: CDR1 SGHRS, CDR2 YFSETQ. The CDR3 has 14 residues. V lost 0 bases to trimming and J lost 8 bases; unmatched junction nucleotides: 5.

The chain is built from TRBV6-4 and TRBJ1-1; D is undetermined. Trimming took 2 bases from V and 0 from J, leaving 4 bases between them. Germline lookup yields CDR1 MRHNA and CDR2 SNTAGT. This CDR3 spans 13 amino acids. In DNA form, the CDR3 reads TGTGCCAGCAGTGACCAGCTGAACACTGAAGCTTTCTTT. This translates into CASSDQLNTEAFF.

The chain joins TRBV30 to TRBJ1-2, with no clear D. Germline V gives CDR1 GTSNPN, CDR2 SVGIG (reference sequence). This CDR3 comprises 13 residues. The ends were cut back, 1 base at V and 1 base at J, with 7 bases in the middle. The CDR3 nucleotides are TGTGCCTGGAGTGCGGATGATAACTATGGCTACACCTTC. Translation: CAWSADDNYGYTF.

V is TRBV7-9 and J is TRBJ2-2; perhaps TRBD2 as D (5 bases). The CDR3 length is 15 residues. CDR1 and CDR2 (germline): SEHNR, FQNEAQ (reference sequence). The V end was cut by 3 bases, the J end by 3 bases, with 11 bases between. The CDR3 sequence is CASSLSGGYTGELFF. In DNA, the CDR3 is TGTGCCAGCAGCTTGAGCGGAGGCTACACCGGGGAGCTGTTTTTT. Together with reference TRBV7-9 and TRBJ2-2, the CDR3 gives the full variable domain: DTGVSQNPRHKITKRGQNVTFRCDPISEHNRLYWYRQTLGQGPEFLTYFQNEAQLEKSRLLSDRFSAERPKGSFSTLEIQRTEQGDSAMYLCASSLSGGYTGELFFGEGSRLTVL.

CDR3 loop: CASNAGYGYTF. The CDR3 nucleotides are TGTGCCAGTAATGCTGGCTATGGCTACACCTTC. The chain recombines TRBV19 with TRBJ1-2; no firm D call. CDR1 LNHDA and CDR2 SQIVND come from the germline V gene (reference sequence). V gave up 7 bases and J gave up 4 bases, with 7 bases separating them. This CDR3 has 11 amino acids.

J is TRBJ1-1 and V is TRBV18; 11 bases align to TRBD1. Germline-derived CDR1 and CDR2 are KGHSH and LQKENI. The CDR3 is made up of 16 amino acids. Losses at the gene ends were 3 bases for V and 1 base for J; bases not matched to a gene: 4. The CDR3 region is CASSPGQGGRNTEAFF. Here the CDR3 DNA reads TGTGCCAGCTCACCGGGACAGGGGGGACGGAACACTGAAGCTTTCTTT.

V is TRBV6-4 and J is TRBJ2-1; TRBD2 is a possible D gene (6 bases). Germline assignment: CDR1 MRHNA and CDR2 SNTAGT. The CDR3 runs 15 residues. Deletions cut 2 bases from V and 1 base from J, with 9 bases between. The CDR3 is CASSDRGGSYNEQFF. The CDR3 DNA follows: TGTGCCAGCAGTGACAGGGGAGGATCCTACAATGAGCAGTTCTTC.

DNA for the CDR3: TGTGCCAGCAGCTTAGTTGAGGCCTCCCATGGCACTGAAGCTTTCTTT. This sequence encodes CASSLVEASHGTEAFF. The rearrangement links TRBV7-6 to TRBJ1-1; D unclear. The germline V gene encodes CDR1 SGHVS and CDR2 FNYEAQ. The V end was cut by 1 base, the J end by 4 bases, with 16 bases between. This CDR3 is 16 amino acids long.

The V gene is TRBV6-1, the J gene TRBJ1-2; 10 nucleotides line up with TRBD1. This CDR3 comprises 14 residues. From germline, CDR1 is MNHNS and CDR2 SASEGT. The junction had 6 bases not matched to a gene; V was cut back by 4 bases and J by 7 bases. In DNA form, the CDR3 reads TGTGCCAGCAGTGCCAGACAGGGGGCTGCTGGCTACACCTTC. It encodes CASSARQGAAGYTF.

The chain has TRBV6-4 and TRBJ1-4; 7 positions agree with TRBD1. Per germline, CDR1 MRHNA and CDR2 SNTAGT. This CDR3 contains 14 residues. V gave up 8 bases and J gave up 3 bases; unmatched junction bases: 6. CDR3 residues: CASGYRGANEKLFF. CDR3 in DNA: TGTGCCAGCGGTTACAGGGGCGCTAATGAAAAACTGTTTTTT.

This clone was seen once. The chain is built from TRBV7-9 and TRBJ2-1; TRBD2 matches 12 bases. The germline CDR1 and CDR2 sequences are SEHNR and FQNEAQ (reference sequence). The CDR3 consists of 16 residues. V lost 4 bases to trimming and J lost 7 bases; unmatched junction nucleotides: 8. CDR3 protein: CASSSNSGLAGNEQFF. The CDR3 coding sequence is TGTGCCAGCAGCTCAAACTCAGGACTAGCGGGAAATGAGCAGTTCTTC.

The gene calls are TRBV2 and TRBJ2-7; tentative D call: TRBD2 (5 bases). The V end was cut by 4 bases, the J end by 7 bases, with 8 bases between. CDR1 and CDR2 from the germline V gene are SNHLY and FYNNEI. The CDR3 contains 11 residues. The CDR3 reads CASSVPGEQYF. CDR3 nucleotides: TGTGCCAGCAGTGTCCCGGGGGAGCAGTACTTC. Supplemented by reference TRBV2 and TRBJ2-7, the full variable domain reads EPEVTQTPSHQVTQMGQEVILRCVPISNHLYFYWYRQILGQKVEFLVSFYNNEISEKSEIFDDQFSVERPDGSNFTLKIRSTKLEDSAMYFCASSVPGEQYFGPGTRLTVT.

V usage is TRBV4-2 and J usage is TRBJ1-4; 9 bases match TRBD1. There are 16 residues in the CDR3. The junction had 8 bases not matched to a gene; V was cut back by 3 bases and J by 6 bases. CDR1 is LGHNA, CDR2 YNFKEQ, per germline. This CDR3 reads CASSQASGQGYEKLFF. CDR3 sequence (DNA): TGTGCCAGCAGCCAGGCGTCGGGACAGGGATATGAAAAACTGTTTTTT.